The 25 T cell receptor beta chains reported below all come from one sample, sequenced in a study of T cells in Graves' hyperthyroidism and ophthalmopathy (dated by TCRdb to the late 2010s). The method was multiplex PCR. Sequencing used an Illumina HiSeq 2000. TCR beta CDR3 regions were amplified from RNA transcripts. The TCR CDR3 was subjected to a first round of RT-PCR using the HTBI primer set and the Qiagen OneStep RT-PCR kit. TCRdb reprocessing: public reads trimmed at Q25 with fastp, clones called with MiXCR, in-frame beta chains kept. When rows share a CDR3 protein, they turn into one entry using the most common DNA and genes. The sample records some 620,000 distinct CDR3 sequences, 16% of which are singletons. Together, the top ten hold less than 4.5% of the sample. Sample: blood. The receptor set was obtained from a woman under 40 with Graves' hyperthyroidism.

This clonotype was counted at least ten times. The gene calls are TRBV5-6 and TRBJ2-7; the match to TRBD2 covers 7 bases. The CDR3 covers 15 residues. The germline CDR1 and CDR2 sequences are SGHDT and YYEEEE. Trimming cost V 4 bases and J 3 bases; bases outside gene matches: 10. CDR3 sequence reads: CASSPWASGDYEQYF. The CDR3 bases are TGTGCCAGCAGCCCCTGGGCTAGCGGAGACTACGAGCAGTACTTC.

The V and J genes are TRBV20-1 and TRBJ2-1; TRBD1 might be the D (6 bases). The V end lost 1 base, the J end lost 12 bases, and 16 bases lay between the germline ends. Germline V lookup: CDR1 DFQATT, CDR2 SNEGSKA (reference sequence). The CDR3 spans 13 residues. The CDR3 loop reads CSARVREEDRQFF. CDR3 DNA sequence: TGCAGTGCTAGAGTTCGAGAAGAGGACAGGCAGTTCTTC.

This clonotype was seen many times. CDR3 bases: TGTGCCAGCTCCTCCGCCCAGTTAACTGTAGATACGCAGTATTTT. It is translated as CASSSAQLTVDTQYF. The chain employs TRBV18 and TRBJ2-3; D unresolved. The CDR3 spans 15 residues. Per the germline V gene, CDR1 is KGHSH and CDR2 is LQKENI. Trimming left V 6 bases short and J 5 bases short, with 18 bases between.

This clonotype has at least ten counts. CDR3 coding DNA: TGCGCCAGCAGCGTGGGACTAGCTCGCAATGAGCAGTTCTTC. Translation: CASSVGLARNEQFF. The chain links TRBV5-1 to TRBJ2-1, with TRBD2 matching 9 bases. This CDR3 has 14 residues. Unmatched junction bases numbered 5, after V lost 4 bases and J lost 6 bases. Per the germline V gene, CDR1 is SGHRS and CDR2 is YFSETQ. The whole variable domain, filled in from reference TRBV5-1 and TRBJ2-1, reads KAGVTQTPRYLIKTRGQQVTLSCSPISGHRSVSWYQQTPGQGLQFLFEYFSETQRNKGNFPGRFSGRQFSNSRSEMNVSTLELGDSALYLCASSVGLARNEQFFGPGTRLTVL.

This clonotype was seen at least ten times. V is TRBV10-2 and J is TRBJ2-5, with 10 nucleotides matching TRBD2. Germline-derived CDR1 and CDR2 are WSHSY and SAAADI. V lost 1 base and J lost 5; bases outside the gene matches: 7. The CDR3 consists of 16 residues. The CDR3 nucleotides are TGCGCCAGCAGTGAGTGGGCTAGCGGGAGTGTGGAGACCCAGTACTTC. Translated, it gives CASSEWASGSVETQYF.

Ten or more counts support this clonotype. The chain links TRBV20-1 to TRBJ2-7; 7 nucleotides agree with TRBD1. CDR3 length: 13 amino acids. The junction had 9 bases not matched to a gene; V was cut back by 5 bases and J by 5 bases. CDR1 is DFQATT, CDR2 SNEGSKA, per germline (reference sequence). The CDR3 protein is CSAQTGSRDEQYF. DNA of the CDR3: TGCAGTGCTCAGACAGGGAGCAGAGACGAGCAGTACTTC.

This clonotype was seen at least ten times. The chain carries TRBV24-1 and TRBJ2-5; TRBD1 agrees at 11 bases. Trimming took 9 bases from V and 5 from J; bases not matched to a gene: 4. The germline CDR1 and CDR2 sequences are KGHDR and SFDVKD. This CDR3 spans 13 amino acids. CDR3 in amino acids: CATGQGALETQYF. The DNA of the CDR3 is TGTGCCACCGGACAGGGGGCGTTGGAGACCCAGTACTTC.

As to this clonotype: Mismatch with germline at one junction end may stem from a read error. This chain links TRBV11-3 with TRBJ2-5, with D possibly TRBD2 on 6 matching bases. Germline values: CDR1 SGHNT, CDR2 YENEEA. The CDR3 loop spans 13 amino acids. Here the CDR3 reads CASSLEARETLYF. For the CDR3, the DNA is TGTGCCAGCAGCTTAGAGGCTCGGGAGACCCTGTACTTC.

The chain is built from TRBV2 and TRBJ2-1; 11 bases match TRBD2. This CDR3 is 16 amino acids long. Germline CDR1 and CDR2: SNHLY and FYNNEI. Trimming took 6 bases from V and 10 from J; bases not matched to a gene: 14. The CDR3 sequence: CASRITSGSPLWEQFF. Written as DNA, the CDR3 is TGTGCCAGCAGGATCACTAGCGGGAGCCCACTCTGGGAGCAGTTCTTC.

The chain combines TRBV2 with TRBJ2-5; 12 bases align to TRBD2. The V segment lost 6 bases and the J segment 6 bases; nucleotides outside the gene matches: 5. Germline CDR1 and CDR2: SNHLY and FYNNEI. The CDR3 contains 14 residues. The CDR3 reads CASRPGLAGQTQYF. The CDR3 DNA reads as TGTGCCAGCAGGCCGGGACTAGCGGGCCAGACCCAGTACTTC.

This clonotype has ten or more counts. The chain is built from TRBV20-1 and TRBJ1-2; D remains ambiguous. Trimming stripped 0 bases from V and 6 bases from J, with 17 bases between. CDR1 and CDR2 (germline): DFQATT, SNEGSKA (reference sequence). CDR3 length equals 15 residues. CDR3 amino acids: CSARDSGRAYDGYTF. The CDR3 bases are TGCAGTGCTAGAGATTCAGGTCGGGCATACGATGGCTACACCTTC.

This clonotype was seen a few times. The J gene is TRBJ1-1, the V gene TRBV3-1; D may be TRBD1 (6 bases). The CDR3 is made up of 14 amino acids. Germline CDR1 is LGHDT and CDR2 is YNNKEL (reference sequence). The ends were cut back, 2 bases at V and 3 bases at J, with 10 bases in the middle. CDR3 amino acids: CASSQQGGYTEAFF. CDR3 nucleotides: TGTGCCAGCAGCCAACAAGGGGGATACACTGAAGCTTTCTTT.

In this sample, this clonotype turned up many times. The J gene is TRBJ2-1, the V gene TRBV2, with D perhaps assigned TRBD1 or TRBD2 (7 bases each). This CDR3 spans 14 amino acids. CDR1 and CDR2 (germline): SNHLY, FYNNEI. The V and J ends lost 3 bases and 6 bases respectively, with 12 bases between them. CDR3 amino acids: CASSDGRGGNEQFF. The DNA for the CDR3 is TGTGCCAGCAGTGACGGCAGGGGGGGCAATGAGCAGTTCTTC.

This clonotype was seen a single time. The chain is built from TRBV11-2 and TRBJ2-3; 15 bases align to TRBD2. The CDR3 covers 17 residues. V was pared by 4 bases and J by 2 bases, with 4 bases of the junction left unmatched. The germline gives CDR1 SGHAT, CDR2 FQNNGV. CDR3 loop: CASSYRTSGRDTDTQYF. CDR3 DNA sequence: TGTGCCAGCAGCTACAGGACTAGCGGGAGGGACACAGATACGCAGTATTTT.

This clonotype was seen ten or more times. This rearrangement joins TRBV28 to TRBJ1-4; a weak D match, TRBD1 (5 bases). Trimming removed 6 bases at V and 7 bases at J, with 9 bases between. CDR1 is MDHEN, CDR2 SYDVKM, per germline. The CDR3 covers 12 residues. The CDR3 sequence is CASSPRGEKLFF. The CDR3 bases are TGTGCCAGCAGCCCGAGGGGTGAAAAACTGTTTTTT.

This clonotype was found a few times. V usage is TRBV19 and J usage is TRBJ1-3, with 8 bases fitting TRBD1. Trimming removed 10 bases from V and 4 bases from J; junction bases left unmatched: 9. The CDR3 has 14 amino acids. The germline V gene has CDR1 LNHDA and CDR2 SQIVND (reference sequence). The CDR3 is CATNPRGLGNTIYF. CDR3 nucleotide sequence: TGTGCCACGAATCCCAGGGGGCTCGGAAACACCATATATTTT. Variable domain in full (rest from reference TRBV19 and TRBJ1-3): DGGITQSPKYLFRKEGQNVTLSCEQNLNHDAMYWYRQDPGQGLRLIYYSQIVNDFQKGDIAEGYSVSREKKESFPLTVTSAQKNPTAFYLCATNPRGLGNTIYFGEGSWLTVV.

This chain uses TRBV5-8 with TRBJ2-4, with D tentatively TRBD1 (6 bases). V gave up 4 bases and J gave up 7 bases, with 18 bases separating them. Germline assignment: CDR1 SGHTS and CDR2 YDEGEE. This CDR3 has 15 amino acids. The CDR3 bases are TGTGCCAGCAGCCCACCTGGGGGCGGAACGAACATTCAGTACTTC. It translates to CASSPPGGGTNIQYF.

This clonotype was observed at least ten times. The gene calls are TRBV28 and TRBJ2-3; 9 bases agree with TRBD1. The CDR3 has 17 residues. The germline CDR1 and CDR2 sequences are MDHEN and SYDVKM. The junction had 9 bases not matched to a gene; V was cut back by 5 bases and J by 0 bases. DNA of the CDR3: TGTGCCAGCAGTCTTTTGACAGGGGGTCCTAGCACAGATACGCAGTATTTT. Its translation: CASSLLTGGPSTDTQYF.

This clonotype was observed at least ten times. CDR3 nucleotide sequence: TGTGCCAGCAGCCAAGATGCGACAGGTTACAATGAGCAGTTCTTC. This translates into CASSQDATGYNEQFF. The rearrangement links TRBV3-1 to TRBJ2-1; D is possibly TRBD1 (6 bases). CDR3 length: 15 amino acids. The ends were cut back, 0 bases at V and 4 bases at J, with 10 bases in the middle. CDR1 is LGHDT, CDR2 YNNKEL, per germline (reference sequence).

This clonotype showed up many times. This chain links TRBV20-1 with TRBJ2-7, with 12 bases identical to TRBD2. The trim removed 5 bases at V and 4 bases at J, leaving 6 bases unmatched. The CDR3 has 14 amino acids. The germline gives CDR1 DFQATT, CDR2 SNEGSKA (reference sequence). As DNA, the CDR3 is TGCAGTGCTCGTGGACTAGCGGGGAGGTACGAGCAGTACTTC. Protein: CSARGLAGRYEQYF.

This clonotype was recorded at least ten times. V usage is TRBV6-8 and J usage is TRBJ2-4; 8 nucleotides agree with TRBD1. The CDR3 totals 14 residues. V was clipped by 7 bases and J by 6 bases; unmatched bases: 8. CDR1 and CDR2 (germline): MNHGY, SAAAGT. CDR3 in amino acids: CASTDPGQGNIQYF. The CDR3 nucleotides are TGTGCCAGCACCGACCCTGGACAGGGAAACATTCAGTACTTC.

This clonotype was recorded at least ten times. V is TRBV7-3 and J is TRBJ2-3; 8 bases align to TRBD1. Germline V lookup: CDR1 SGHTA, CDR2 FQGTGA. This CDR3 is built from 15 residues. Trimming took 5 bases from V and 2 from J; bases not matched to a gene: 6. The CDR3 loop reads CASSRQGFYTDTQYF. CDR3 DNA: TGTGCCAGCAGCCGACAGGGGTTCTACACAGATACGCAGTATTTT.

This clonotype was seen many times. V usage is TRBV20-1 and J usage is TRBJ1-5, with 7 bases lining up with TRBD1. Germline-derived CDR1 and CDR2 are DFQATT and SNEGSKA (reference sequence). This CDR3 spans 14 amino acids. V was pared by 6 bases and J by 4 bases, with 9 bases of the junction left unmatched. The CDR3 nucleotides read TGCAGTGCCCCCGGGGACAGTCGGAATCAGCCCCAGCATTTT. Amino acids: CSAPGDSRNQPQHF.

This clonotype occurred a few times. The chain recombines TRBV30 with TRBJ2-1; D is unclear. The CDR3 totals 15 residues. Germline CDR1 reads GTSNPN; CDR2 reads SVGIG (reference sequence). Between the trimmed V and J ends, which lost 2 bases and 0 bases, there was a span of 11 bases. The chain's CDR3 is CAWSSPGPSYNEQFF. CDR3 DNA sequence: TGTGCCTGGAGTAGTCCGGGTCCCTCCTACAATGAGCAGTTCTTC.

This clonotype occurred many times. J is TRBJ1-5 and V is TRBV29-1, with D unresolved. Trimming removed 6 bases at V and 2 bases at J, with 11 bases between. The germline V gene encodes CDR1 SQVTM and CDR2 ANQGSEA. The CDR3 length is 13 residues. The CDR3 DNA is TGCAGCGTCCAAGAGCGGCGCAATCAGCCCCAGCATTTT. Amino acid sequence: CSVQERRNQPQHF.